A selection of T cell receptor beta chains follows, all from one sample in a study of metastatic and nonmetastatic thyroid tumors. TCRdb re-called the PCR reads with MiXCR. The sample records about 40,000 clones, under 20% being singletons. The sample comprised tumor tissue. The receptors here all came from a female donor with papillary thyroid cancer or a benign thyroid nodule (not recorded which). Some clones in this sample may be carry-over from other donors' samples. CDR3s include the opening cysteine and the closing phenylalanine or tryptophan. The D gene is left open where the match is weak. Only part of the rows carry a size: once, few, many, or a class if the clone is expanded.

v_call	d_call	cdr3_length	clone_size	j_call	cdr3_nt	cdr3_aa
TRBV12-3/TRBV12-4	TRBD2	15	-	TRBJ2-5	TGTGCCAGCAGTTTACGCGGGAGCTACCAAGAGACCCAGTACTTC	CASSLRGSYQETQYF
TRBV5-1	TRBD2	13	many	TRBJ2-1	TGCGCCAGCGGAGCCCGACTAGCGGCTGAGCAGTTCTTC	CASGARLAAEQFF
TRBV7-9	-	14	many	TRBJ2-1	TGTGCCAGCAGCTTAGCCCAGCGGTCCAATGAGCAGTTCTTC	CASSLAQRSNEQFF
TRBV9	TRBD2	16	many	TRBJ2-2	TGTGCCAGCAGCGTAGAGGGACTAGCGGGAACCGGGGAGCTGTTTTTT	CASSVEGLAGTGELFF
TRBV7-8	-	18	-	TRBJ2-6	TGTGCCAGCAGCTTAGCCGGTTTAGATTTCTCTGGGGCCAACGTCCTGACTTTC	CASSLAGLDFSGANVLTF
TRBV6-1	-	16	many	TRBJ1-5	TGTGCCAGCAGTCCTGACAGGAAATATAGCAATCAGCCCCAGCATTTT	CASSPDRKYSNQPQHF
TRBV7-9	-	14	many	TRBJ2-3	TGTGCCAGCAGCTTAGCGGGACGGACAGATACGCAGTATTTT	CASSLAGRTDTQYF
TRBV2	TRBD1	15	-	TRBJ2-1	TGTGCCAGCAACGACAGGGGGGGGACCTACAATGAGCAGTTCTTC	CASNDRGGTYNEQFF
TRBV29-1	TRBD1	12	-	TRBJ1-5	TGCAGCGCTGGGACAGGTGGCTCGCCCCAGCATTTT	CSAGTGGSPQHF
TRBV20-1	-	14	many	TRBJ2-5	TGCAGTGCCGCAAATCCTAGAATCCAAGAGACCCAGTACTTC	CSAANPRIQETQYF
TRBV20-1	-	11	many	TRBJ2-7	TGCAGTGCTGGACAAAACTACGAGCAGTACTTC	CSAGQNYEQYF
TRBV5-4	-	14	many	TRBJ1-1	TGTGCCAGCAGCTTGGACCTGATACCCACTGAAGCTTTCTTT	CASSLDLIPTEAFF
TRBV27	-	17	many	TRBJ1-5	TGTGCCAGCGGAAATAGGGGTTTGGGGGGGCGAGGTCAGCCCCAGCATTTT	CASGNRGLGGRGQPQHF
TRBV20-1	-	14	many	TRBJ2-3	TGCAGTGCTAGATCCCATCCCCCGGCAGATACGCAGTATTTT	CSARSHPPADTQYF
TRBV30	-	12	many	TRBJ2-1	TGTGCCTGGAGCGGGGTCTACAGAGAGCAGTTCTTC	CAWSGVYREQFF
TRBV2	-	11	-	TRBJ1-2	TGTGCCAGCAGTGAACCCGATAGCTACACCTTC	CASSEPDSYTF
TRBV6-2/TRBV6-3	TRBD1	16	few	TRBJ2-7	TGTGCCACCAAGCAGAGCCCCGGGACAGATACCTACGAGCAGTACTTC	CATKQSPGTDTYEQYF
TRBV5-1	TRBD2	16	many	TRBJ2-7	TGCGCCAGCAGCAGATCGCTAGCGGGAGGGCCGAGTGAGCAGTACTTC	CASSRSLAGGPSEQYF
TRBV15	TRBD1	13	-	TRBJ1-1	TGTGCCACCAGTCCGGGACAGCTCCGTGAAGCTTTCTTT	CATSPGQLREAFF
TRBV6-2/TRBV6-3	-	14	few	TRBJ1-1	TGTGCCAGCATTCCCACCGGGAGCAAAACTGAAGCTTTCTTT	CASIPTGSKTEAFF
TRBV7-2	-	15	many	TRBJ2-1	TGTGCCAGCAGCGAAGACCGGACTACTAACAATGAGCAGTTCTTC	CASSEDRTTNNEQFF
TRBV6-2/TRBV6-3	-	15	few	TRBJ2-6	TGTGCCAGCAGTTACTTACTTAGTGGGTCCAACGTCCTGACTTTC	CASSYLLSGSNVLTF
TRBV20-1	TRBD2	16	many	TRBJ2-2	TGCAGTGCTAGAGATCGTGGCGGGGGTTGGGCCGGGGAGCTGTTTTTT	CSARDRGGGWAGELFF
TRBV5-5	-	14	many	TRBJ1-4	TGTGCCAGCAGCGAAGAAGCGAGGGGTGAAAAACTGTTTTTT	CASSEEARGEKLFF
TRBV6-1	-	15	few	TRBJ1-3	TGTGCCAGCATCTTCCGCCGGGGGGCTGGAAACACCATATATTTT	CASIFRRGAGNTIYF
TRBV6-1	-	15	few	TRBJ2-7	TGTGCCAGCAGAAACTTGGGGGGAATCTCCTACGAGCAGTACTTC	CASRNLGGISYEQYF
TRBV7-9	-	15	many	TRBJ2-7	TGTGCCAGCAGCCCATGGGGCAGGGGAGGATACGAGCAGTACTTC	CASSPWGRGGYEQYF
TRBV20-1	TRBD1	15	few	TRBJ2-7	TGCAGTGCTAGAGATCCCCGGACAGGGGGTATCGAGCAGTACTTC	CSARDPRTGGIEQYF
TRBV6-1	TRBD1	13	few	TRBJ1-2	TGTGCCAGCAGTGGGGACAGGGTCTATGGCTACACCTTC	CASSGDRVYGYTF
TRBV5-1	-	15	-	TRBJ2-7	TGCGCCAGCAGTCTGGGGCGGTCGTGGGCCTACGAGCAGTACTTC	CASSLGRSWAYEQYF
TRBV20-1	-	14	-	TRBJ1-2	TGCAGTGCTAGTCATCGGGGATGGGGATATGGCTACACCTTC	CSASHRGWGYGYTF
TRBV5-1	-	13	many	TRBJ2-6	TGCGCCAGCAGCTTGGCTGGGGCCAACGTCCTGACTTTC	CASSLAGANVLTF
TRBV5-1	-	16	once	TRBJ2-3	TGCGCCGGCAGCACCGTGGGGGGCGCGATCACAGATACGCAGTATTTT	CAGSTVGGAITDTQYF
TRBV6-1	-	13	many	TRBJ2-5	TGTGCCAGTGACTGGGGAAGACAAGAGACCCAGTACTTC	CASDWGRQETQYF
TRBV28	-	14	many	TRBJ1-1	TGTGCCAGCACTTATAAGGGGGGGTGGTCTGAAGCTTTCTTT	CASTYKGGWSEAFF
TRBV19	-	16	many	TRBJ2-1	TGTGCCAGTAGTATGCGCGTCGGCCCGCCCTACAATGAGCAGTTCTTC	CASSMRVGPPYNEQFF
TRBV6-1	TRBD1	15	many	TRBJ1-2	TGTGCCAGCAGCGCACCGGGACAGGGAAACTATGGCTACACCTTC	CASSAPGQGNYGYTF
TRBV10-2	TRBD1	16	many	TRBJ2-4	TGCGCCAGCAGGACCGGGACAGGGTATGCCAAAAACATTCAGTACTTC	CASRTGTGYAKNIQYF
TRBV7-9	-	13	many	TRBJ1-2	TGTGCCAGCAGCCGTCCGCCGTTAGGGGGCTACACCTTC	CASSRPPLGGYTF
TRBV30	-	15	many	TRBJ2-7	TGTGCCTGGAGCTCTCAGAGCGTGCGCTCCTACGAGCAGTACTTC	CAWSSQSVRSYEQYF
TRBV20-1	-	11	-	TRBJ2-7	TGCAGTGCTAAGACTAGGAGGGAGCAGTACTTC	CSAKTRREQYF
TRBV29-1	TRBD1	15	many	TRBJ1-2	TGCAGCGTTCAAACAGGGGGCGCTTTTGGATATGGCTACACCTTC	CSVQTGGAFGYGYTF
TRBV6-2/TRBV6-3	TRBD2	19	once	TRBJ2-2	TGTGCCAGCAGTACCCGACCCTATACTAGCGGGAGAAACACCGGGGAGCTGTTTTTT	CASSTRPYTSGRNTGELFF
TRBV10-1	TRBD1	14	few	TRBJ2-1	TGCGCCAGCAGCCGGGACAGGGGGCCGAATGAGCAGTTCTTC	CASSRDRGPNEQFF
TRBV11-3	-	13	many	TRBJ1-1	TGTGCCAGCAGCTTAGATGAGAGCACTGAAGCTTTCTTT	CASSLDESTEAFF
TRBV6-1	-	14	few	TRBJ2-3	TGTGCCAGCATTCAGCTTGCACACACAGATGCGCAGTATTTT	CASIQLAHTDAQYF
TRBV19	-	16	-	TRBJ2-1	TGTGCCAGTAGTTATACGGGTTACTTGGGATACAATGATCAGTTCTTC	CASSYTGYLGYNDQFF
TRBV10-3	TRBD2	17	-	TRBJ2-7	TGTGCCATCAGCGGACTAGCTGTTAGAGTGGAGTCCTACGAGCAGCACTTC	CAISGLAVRVESYEQHF
TRBV7-2	-	14	-	TRBJ1-6	TGTGCAAGCAGCTCGCGGGCCGGACCTCAGTACCTCCACTTT	CASSSRAGPQYLHF
TRBV10-1	-	17	-	TRBJ1-5	TGCGCCAGCAGCGTTTGGACGGGTAGAGTTAGGGCTCAGCCCCAGCATTTT	CASSVWTGRVRAQPQHF
TRBV6-2/TRBV6-3	-	12	medium-sized	TRBJ2-1	TGTGCCAGCAGTCGACTAGGTAATGAGCAGTTCTTC	CASSRLGNEQFF
TRBV18	-	15	few	TRBJ1-5	TGTGCCAGCTCAAGGGGGATCCATAGCAATCAGCCCCAGCATTTT	CASSRGIHSNQPQHF
TRBV2	TRBD2	13	many	TRBJ2-3	TGTGCCAGCAAATCCACTAGCGCAGATACGCAGTATTTT	CASKSTSADTQYF
TRBV11-2	-	15	many	TRBJ2-3	TGTGCCAGCAGCCCTGACAGGATTAGCACAGATACGCAGTATTTT	CASSPDRISTDTQYF
TRBV6-1	TRBD1	15	-	TRBJ1-1	TGTGCCATCACGGTAGGGGGCCGGGAGGGCACTGAAGCTTTCTTT	CAITVGGREGTEAFF
TRBV11-1	TRBD1	16	-	TRBJ2-7	TGTGCCAGCAGCCTAGACCTCGTACAGGGGGCGATGGAGCAGTACTTC	CASSLDLVQGAMEQYF
TRBV20-1	-	13	-	TRBJ2-7	TGCAGTGCTAGAGTTAGCATCTTCGGAGAGCAGTACTTC	CSARVSIFGEQYF
TRBV6-1	-	12	few	TRBJ1-1	TGTGCCAGCGGATCACAGGGCACTGAAGCTTTCTTT	CASGSQGTEAFF
TRBV5-1	-	14	-	TRBJ2-7	TGCGCCAGCAGCTTGGAGGGAGCTACCTACGAGCAGTACTTC	CASSLEGATYEQYF
TRBV6-1	TRBD2	12	-	TRBJ2-5	TGTGCCAGCTCCAGCGGGGGGAAGACCCAGTACTTC	CASSSGGKTQYF